The entry that follows covers one TCR beta chain sequence. Its antigen is unknown. One entry per CDR3 protein, called by TCRdb with MiXCR from the 5' RACE reads. The sample lists roughly 700,000 distinct CDR3 sequences, around 19% seen once, with 19% in the top ten. This specimen belongs to a study of CD8 T cells in ankylosing spondylitis. The study, taken as a whole, reports: Ankylosing spondylitis blood seemed to carry a telltale TCR beta motif made of about 8 highly homologous variants. Matched synovial fluid from ankylosing spondylitis patients was reported to be enriched for disease-linked clones.

The CDR3 length is 16 residues. V gave up 3 bases and J gave up 1 base; unmatched junction bases: 7. Germline CDR1 DFQATT, CDR2 SNEGSKA (reference sequence). The rearrangement uses TRBV20-1 and TRBJ2-1, with 9 bases lining up with TRBD2. The TCR originated in a male donor with ankylosing spondylitis. The sequenced sample consisted of blood, either unsorted or a sorted T cell fraction (not recorded which). CDR3 in DNA: TGCAGTGCTAGGGGGGCTAGCGGGAAGTCCTACAATGAGCAGTTCTTC. Translating gives CSARGASGKSYNEQFF.